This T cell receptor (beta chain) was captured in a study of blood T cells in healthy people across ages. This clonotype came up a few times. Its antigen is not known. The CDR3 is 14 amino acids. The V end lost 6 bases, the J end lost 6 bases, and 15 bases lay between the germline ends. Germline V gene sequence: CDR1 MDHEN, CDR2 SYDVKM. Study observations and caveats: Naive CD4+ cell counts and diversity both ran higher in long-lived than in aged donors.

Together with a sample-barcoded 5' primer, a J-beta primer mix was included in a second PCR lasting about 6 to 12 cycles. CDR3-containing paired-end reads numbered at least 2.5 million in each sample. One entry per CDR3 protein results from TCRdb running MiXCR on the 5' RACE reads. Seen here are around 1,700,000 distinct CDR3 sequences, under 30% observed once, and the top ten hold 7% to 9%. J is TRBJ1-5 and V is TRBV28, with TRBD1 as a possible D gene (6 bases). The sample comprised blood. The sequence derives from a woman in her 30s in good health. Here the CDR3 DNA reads TGTGCCAGCAGCATCAGGGGAATGGGTCAGCCCCAGCATTTT. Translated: CASSIRGMGQPQHF.